This is a list of T cell receptor beta chains from one sample in a study of cytomegalovirus exposure and HLA in healthy donors. Generated by immunoSEQ multiplex PCR, the TCRdb table keeps only in-frame clones and is missing some. The data show approximately 160,000 clones, around 80% seen once. Sequencing used PBMCs. These receptors were collected from a man aged 25-40 years in good health and CMV-seropositive. Each CDR3 is given with its conserved first and last residue. Fields, in order: D gene, J gene, clone size, V gene, CDR3 protein, CDR3 DNA. The D gene is left open where the match is weak. The size entry is marked missing in some rows and otherwise reads once, few, many or a size class.

>.|TRBJ1-1|.|TRBV29-1
CSVGSGGNTEAFF
TGCAGCGTTGGGTCCGGGGGGAACACTGAAGCTTTCTTT
>TRBD2|TRBJ2-1|.|TRBV28
CASSLLAGGYNEQFF
TGTGCCAGCAGCTTACTAGCGGGGGGGTACAATGAGCAGTTCTTC
>TRBD2|TRBJ2-3|.|TRBV27
CASSLGLAGVNTQYF
TGTGCCAGCAGTTTAGGGCTAGCGGGAGTGAATACGCAGTATTTT
>TRBD2|TRBJ2-1|.|TRBV5-1
CASSFTRLAGPSSYNEQFF
TGCGCCAGCAGCTTTACTCGACTAGCGGGGCCAAGCTCCTACAATGAGCAGTTCTTC
>.|TRBJ2-3|.|TRBV6-6
CASSYGPPTQYF
TGTGCCAGCAGTTACGGGCCCCCTACGCAGTATTTT
>TRBD2|TRBJ2-1|.|TRBV6-5
CATYSGMKQFF
TGTGCCACGTATAGCGGGATGAAGCAGTTCTTC
>TRBD2|TRBJ2-7|.|TRBV7-8
CASSSSGLAVSYEQYF
TGTGCCAGCAGCTCATCGGGACTAGCGGTTTCATACGAGCAGTACTTC
>TRBD1|TRBJ1-4|.|TRBV5-1
CASSPGQEEKLFF
TGCGCCAGCAGTCCTGGACAGGAGGAAAAACTGTTTTTT
>TRBD1|TRBJ2-2|few|TRBV5-1
CASSLTLRTGPTGELFF
TGCGCCAGCAGCTTGACCCTAAGGACAGGGCCCACCGGGGAGCTGTTTTTT
>.|TRBJ2-3|.|TRBV6-4
CASSRDRTPGDTQYF
TGTGCCAGCAGTCGCGACAGGACTCCGGGGGATACGCAGTATTTT
>.|TRBJ2-1|.|TRBV30
CAWSESGRSSYNEQFF
TGTGCCTGGAGTGAGAGCGGACGAAGCTCCTACAATGAGCAGTTCTTC
>TRBD1|TRBJ2-7|.|TRBV5-1
CASSLMGTGGEGLYF
TGCGCCAGCAGCTTGATGGGGACAGGGGGAGAAGGGTTATACTTC
>.|TRBJ1-5|once|TRBV15
CATSKDKSNQPQHF
TGTGCCACCAGCAAGGACAAGAGCAATCAGCCCCAGCATTTT
>.|TRBJ1-1|few|TRBV6-9
CASSPDTEAFF
TGTGCCAGCAGCCCCGACACTGAAGCTTTCTTT
>.|TRBJ2-2|.|TRBV7-2
CASSVQGVLGGELFF
TGTGCCAGCAGCGTGCAGGGTGTTCTAGGCGGGGAGCTGTTTTTT
>.|TRBJ1-1|once|TRBV6-1
CASSDWAEAFF
TGTGCCAGCAGTGATTGGGCCGAAGCTTTCTTT
>.|TRBJ2-3|.|TRBV27
CASSSERGGLKGTDTQYF
TGTGCCAGCAGCTCGGAGAGGGGGGGCCTTAAAGGCACAGATACGCAGTATTTT
>.|TRBJ1-6|once|TRBV5-4
CASSQNTGTAYSPLHF
TGTGCCAGCAGCCAAAATACCGGGACTGCTTATTCACCCCTCCACTTT
>.|TRBJ2-3|.|TRBV7-2
CASSGRQGTTDTQYF
TGTGCCAGCAGCGGACGTCAGGGGACGACAGATACGCAGTATTTT
>.|TRBJ2-2|.|TRBV5-6
CASSLQAGELFF
TGTGCCAGCAGCTTACAGGCTGGGGAGCTGTTTTTT
>TRBD2|TRBJ2-6|.|TRBV10-2
CASIGGGPTWANVLTF
TGCGCCAGCATAGGCGGGGGGCCTACATGGGCCAACGTCCTGACTTTC
>.|TRBJ1-3|.|TRBV9
CASSVDVGAGNTIYF
TGTGCCAGCAGCGTAGATGTGGGAGCTGGAAACACCATATATTTT
>.|TRBJ1-3|.|TRBV9
CASSVGRGTGPTIYF
TGTGCCAGCAGCGTGGGGAGGGGGACCGGACCCACCATATATTTT
>TRBD1|TRBJ1-5|.|TRBV19
CASQRPTGNNQPQHF
TGTGCCAGTCAAAGACCGACAGGGAACAATCAGCCCCAGCATTTT
>.|TRBJ2-7|.|TRBV7-9
CASSFTETYEQYF
TGTGCCAGCAGCTTCACAGAAACTTACGAGCAGTACTTC
>.|TRBJ2-5|.|TRBV28
CASGRLQETQYF
TGTGCCAGCGGGAGGCTCCAAGAGACCCAGTACTTC
>TRBD1|TRBJ1-1|.|TRBV4-1
CASSTQGGGTEAFF
TGCGCCAGCAGCACTCAGGGGGGTGGCACTGAAGCTTTCTTT
>TRBD1|TRBJ2-7|few|TRBV4-3
CASSHGTGTYEQYF
TGCGCCAGCAGCCACGGGACAGGTACCTACGAGCAGTACTTC
>TRBD2|TRBJ2-1|.|TRBV27
CASSSLLAGEDNEQFF
TGTGCCAGCAGTTCTTTACTAGCGGGAGAAGACAATGAGCAGTTCTTC
>TRBD1|TRBJ2-1|.|TRBV30
CAWDRGLNEQFF
TGTGCCTGGGACAGGGGCCTCAATGAGCAGTTCTTC
>.|TRBJ2-3|.|TRBV4-1
CASSQDRLSSTDTQYF
TGCGCCAGCAGCCAAGATCGCCTATCCAGCACAGATACGCAGTATTTT
>.|TRBJ2-7|.|TRBV11-2
CASSLVTGSYEQYF
TGTGCCAGCAGCTTAGTTACAGGATCCTACGAGCAGTACTTC
>.|TRBJ2-7|.|TRBV6-6
CASEDRDTLHEQYF
TGTGCCAGCGAGGACCGGGACACTCTACACGAGCAGTACTTC
>TRBD2|TRBJ2-1|.|TRBV30
CAWNPWAGGNEQFF
TGTGCCTGGAATCCCTGGGCGGGGGGCAATGAGCAGTTCTTC
>.|TRBJ1-6|.|TRBV18
CASSPPMGPTSPLHF
TGTGCCAGCTCACCACCGATGGGGCCGACGTCACCCCTCCACTTT
>TRBD2|TRBJ2-2|.|TRBV19
CASSIGLAGVTGELFF
TGTGCCAGTAGTATAGGGCTAGCGGGAGTCACCGGGGAGCTGTTTTTT
>TRBD1|TRBJ2-1|.|TRBV5-6
CASRGQLEFF
TGTGCCAGCAGGGGACAGCTCGAGTTCTTC